The present T cell receptor (beta chain) was sequenced within a study of OX40 agonist ivuxolimab in advanced cancers. Overall study: Patients receiving dose escalation had hepatocellular carcinoma, melanoma, renal cell or head and neck cancer. Partial responses were achieved by three patients, one with hepatocellular carcinoma and two with cutaneous melanoma. Study-level results: Circulating CD4+ and CD8+ T cells showed clonal expansion by week 6 at 0.1 to 3.0 mg/kg.

Trimming shortened V by 1 base and J by 1 base, and 10 bases separated the two germline ends. This CDR3 is 15 amino acids long. The V gene's germline CDR1 is SGHAT and CDR2 FQNNGV. Assay: immunoSEQ multiplex PCR; the TCRdb copy retains only in-frame clones and omits some. Among about 56,000 clones listed, 65% to 90% were seen once. As to this clone: As yet, its antigen is unknown.

Exclusion of a patient followed from autoimmune disease history or systemic immunosuppression. This chain links TRBV11-2 with TRBJ1-1; D is ambiguous. This specimen consisted of CD4+ or CD8+ T cells sorted from blood, obtained in a trial of the OX40 agonist ivuxolimab. The TCR comes from an adult with an advanced solid tumor such as melanoma, head and neck, liver or kidney cancer. CDR3 region: CASSLGKPRNTEAFF. CDR3 coding DNA: TGTGCCAGCAGCTTAGGCAAACCACGGAACACTGAAGCTTTCTTT.